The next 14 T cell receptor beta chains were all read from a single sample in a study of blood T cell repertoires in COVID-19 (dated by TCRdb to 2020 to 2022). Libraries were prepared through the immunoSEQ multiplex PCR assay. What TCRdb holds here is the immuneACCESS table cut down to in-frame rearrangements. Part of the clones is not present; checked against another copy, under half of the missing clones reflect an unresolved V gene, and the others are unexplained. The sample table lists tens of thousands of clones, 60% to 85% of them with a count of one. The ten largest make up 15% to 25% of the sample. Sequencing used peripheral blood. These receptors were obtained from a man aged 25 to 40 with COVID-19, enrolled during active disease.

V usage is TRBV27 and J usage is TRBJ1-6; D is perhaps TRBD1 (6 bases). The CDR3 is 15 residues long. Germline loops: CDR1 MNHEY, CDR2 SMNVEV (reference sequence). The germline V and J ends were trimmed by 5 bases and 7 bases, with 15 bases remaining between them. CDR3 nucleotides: TGTGCCAGCAGTCCAAACCAGGGGCGGAATTCACCCCTCCACTTT. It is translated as CASSPNQGRNSPLHF.

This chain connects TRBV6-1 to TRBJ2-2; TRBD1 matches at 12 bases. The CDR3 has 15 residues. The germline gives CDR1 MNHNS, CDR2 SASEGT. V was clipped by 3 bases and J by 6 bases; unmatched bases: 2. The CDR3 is CASSEGQGAPGELFF. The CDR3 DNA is TGTGCCAGCAGTGAGGGACAGGGGGCACCCGGGGAGCTGTTTTTT.

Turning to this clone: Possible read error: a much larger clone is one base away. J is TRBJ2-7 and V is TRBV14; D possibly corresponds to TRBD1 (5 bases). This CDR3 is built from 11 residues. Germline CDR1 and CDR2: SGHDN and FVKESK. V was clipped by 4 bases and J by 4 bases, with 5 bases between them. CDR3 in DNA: TGTGCCAGCAGCCCAGGGTACGAGCAGTACTTC. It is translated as CASSPGYEQYF.

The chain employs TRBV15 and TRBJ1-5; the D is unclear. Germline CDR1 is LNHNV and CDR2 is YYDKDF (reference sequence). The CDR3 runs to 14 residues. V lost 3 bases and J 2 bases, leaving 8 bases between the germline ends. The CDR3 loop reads CATSRSGGNQPQHF. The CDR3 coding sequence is TGTGCCACCAGCAGGTCCGGGGGCAATCAGCCCCAGCATTTT.

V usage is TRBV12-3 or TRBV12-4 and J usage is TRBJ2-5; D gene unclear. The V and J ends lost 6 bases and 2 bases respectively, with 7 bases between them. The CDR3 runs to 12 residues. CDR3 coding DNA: TGTGCCAGCAGGTCTAGACAAGAGACCCAGTACTTC. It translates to CASRSRQETQYF.

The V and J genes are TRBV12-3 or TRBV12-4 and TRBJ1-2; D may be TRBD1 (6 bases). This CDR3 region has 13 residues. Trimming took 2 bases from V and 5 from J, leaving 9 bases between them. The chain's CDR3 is CASSLPGQYGYTF. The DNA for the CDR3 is TGTGCCAGCAGTTTACCCGGACAGTATGGCTACACCTTC.

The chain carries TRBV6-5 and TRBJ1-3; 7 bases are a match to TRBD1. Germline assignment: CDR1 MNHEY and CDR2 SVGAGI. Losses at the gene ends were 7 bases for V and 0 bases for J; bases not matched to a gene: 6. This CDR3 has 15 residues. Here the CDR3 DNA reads TGTGCCAGCATGGAGGACAGGAACTCTGGAAACACCATATATTTT. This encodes CASMEDRNSGNTIYF.

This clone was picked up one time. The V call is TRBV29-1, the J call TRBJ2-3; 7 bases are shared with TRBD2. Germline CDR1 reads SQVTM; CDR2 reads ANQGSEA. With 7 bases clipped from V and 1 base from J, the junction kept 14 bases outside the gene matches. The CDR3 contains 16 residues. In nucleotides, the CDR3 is TGCAGCGCTTCGATACAGCGGGGTTCGGGCACAGATACGCAGTATTTT. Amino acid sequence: CSASIQRGSGTDTQYF.

Here the CDR3 DNA reads TGTGCCAGCAGTTATTCAACAGGGGGTAATGGCTACACCTTC. Its translation: CASSYSTGGNGYTF. This chain connects TRBV6-6 to TRBJ1-2, with 8 positions matching TRBD1. Unmatched junction bases numbered 6, after V lost 3 bases and J lost 6 bases. CDR3 length: 14 residues. Per germline, CDR1 MNHNY and CDR2 SVGAGI (reference sequence).

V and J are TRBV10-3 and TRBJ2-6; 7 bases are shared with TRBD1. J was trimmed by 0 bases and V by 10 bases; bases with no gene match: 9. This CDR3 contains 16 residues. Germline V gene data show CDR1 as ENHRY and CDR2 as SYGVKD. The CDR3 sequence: CATTRDSRSGANVLTF. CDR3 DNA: TGTGCCACCACTCGGGACAGCCGCTCTGGGGCCAACGTCCTGACTTTC.

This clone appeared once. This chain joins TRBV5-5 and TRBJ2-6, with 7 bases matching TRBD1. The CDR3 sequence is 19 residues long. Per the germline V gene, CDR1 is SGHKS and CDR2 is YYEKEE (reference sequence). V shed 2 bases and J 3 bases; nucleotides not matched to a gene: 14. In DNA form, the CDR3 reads TGTGCCAGCAGCTTAAGATATGACCCAGGGGGTAGTGGGGCCAACGTCCTGACTTTC. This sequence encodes CASSLRYDPGGSGANVLTF. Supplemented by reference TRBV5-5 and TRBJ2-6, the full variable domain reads DAGVTQSPTHLIKTRGQQVTLRCSPISGHKSVSWYQQVLGQGPQFIFQYYEKEERGRGNFPDRFSARQFPNYSSELNVNALLLGDSALYLCASSLRYDPGGSGANVLTFGAGSRLTVL.

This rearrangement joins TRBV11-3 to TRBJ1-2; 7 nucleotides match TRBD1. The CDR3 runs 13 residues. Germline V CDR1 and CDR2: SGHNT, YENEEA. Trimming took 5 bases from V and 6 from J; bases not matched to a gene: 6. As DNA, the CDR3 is TGTGCCAGCAGCCCCGGGACAGACGATGGCTACACCTTC. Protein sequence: CASSPGTDDGYTF.

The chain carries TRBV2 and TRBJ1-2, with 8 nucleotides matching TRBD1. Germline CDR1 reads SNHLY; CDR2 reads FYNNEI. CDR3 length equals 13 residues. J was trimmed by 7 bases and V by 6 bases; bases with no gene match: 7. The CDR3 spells CASSGTGPGGYTF. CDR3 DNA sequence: TGTGCCAGCAGCGGGACAGGCCCCGGTGGCTACACCTTC. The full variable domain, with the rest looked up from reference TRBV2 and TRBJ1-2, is EPEVTQTPSHQVTQMGQEVILRCVPISNHLYFYWYRQILGQKVEFLVSFYNNEISEKSEIFDDQFSVERPDGSNFTLKIRSTKLEDSAMYFCASSGTGPGGYTFGSGTRLTVV.

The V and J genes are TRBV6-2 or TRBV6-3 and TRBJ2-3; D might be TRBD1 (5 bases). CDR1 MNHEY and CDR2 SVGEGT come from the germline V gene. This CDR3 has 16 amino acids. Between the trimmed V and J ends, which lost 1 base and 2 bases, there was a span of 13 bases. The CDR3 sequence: CASSYFTGIPTDTQYF. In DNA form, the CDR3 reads TGTGCCAGCAGTTACTTTACAGGAATCCCCACAGATACGCAGTATTTT.